Each of the 6 T cell receptor beta chains below was sequenced from the same sample in a study of T-cell reconstitution after alpha-beta-depleted transplantation in children. TCRbeta library preparation incorporated unique molecular identifiers. Using its own MiXCR run on the PCR reads, TCRdb lists one record per CDR3 protein. The sample contains under 850,000 distinct CDR3 sequences, around 13% of which appear only once. Sequencing was performed on PBMCs, taken before TCRalphabeta/CD19-depleted stem cell transplant. The receptors derive from a girl aged 2 to 9 with congenital amegakaryocytic thrombocytopenia, due to receive a stem cell transplant.

As concerns this clonotype: The junction and the germline gene differ at one end; a read error may be behind it. This rearrangement joins TRBV28 to TRBJ2-5, with D uncertain. Germline values: CDR1 MDHEN, CDR2 SYDVKM. This CDR3 region has 13 residues. Here the CDR3 reads CASSSLSGPQADF. In DNA form, the CDR3 reads TGTGCCAGCAGTTCCCTATCCGGGCCGCAGGCCGACTTC.

This clonotype was counted ten times or more. This chain connects TRBV20-1 to TRBJ2-3, with TRBD2 as a possible D gene (6 bases). CDR3 length equals 15 residues. Trimming took off 0 bases at V and 6 bases at J, with 16 bases between the two ends. Germline V gives CDR1 DFQATT, CDR2 SNEGSKA (reference sequence). CDR3 in amino acids: CSARDKRRGRDTQYF. In DNA, the CDR3 is TGCAGTGCTAGAGATAAGAGGAGGGGCAGGGATACGCAGTATTTT.

The chain couples TRBV6-5 to TRBJ2-1, with a tentative D call TRBD1 (5 bases). CDR1 is MNHEY, CDR2 SVGAGI, per germline. Between the trimmed V and J ends, which lost 1 base and 5 bases, there was a span of 6 bases. The CDR3 runs 13 residues. DNA for the CDR3: TGTGCCAGCAGTTACTACAGGCACAATGAGCAGTTCTTC. Protein: CASSYYRHNEQFF.

The V and J genes are TRBV7-8 and TRBJ2-5; D is possibly TRBD1 or TRBD2 (5 bases each). CDR1 is SGHVS and CDR2 is FQNEAQ in the germline V gene. Trimming cost V 1 base and J 1 base, with 10 bases left between them. The length of the CDR3 is 15 residues. This chain's CDR3 is CASSLVWGPQETQYF. The CDR3 region has the DNA TGTGCCAGCAGCTTAGTGTGGGGACCCCAAGAGACCCAGTACTTC.

Only one count was recorded for this clonotype. A read error may be the cause here, since a much bigger clone is one base away. The chain couples TRBV28 to TRBJ2-2; possibly TRBD1 for D (6 bases). Trimming removed 6 bases at V and 4 bases at J, with 18 bases between. The CDR3 consists of 16 residues. CDR1 is MDHEN, CDR2 SYDVKM, per germline. CDR3: CASRRAWDKPTGELFF. CDR3 DNA sequence: TGTGCCAGCAGACGAGCTTGGGACAAGCCCACCGGGGAGCTGTTTTTT. Full variable domain (rest looked up from reference TRBV28 and TRBJ2-2): DVKVTQSSRYLVKRTGEKVFLECVQDMDHENMFWYRQDPGLGLRLIYFSYDVKMKEKGDIPEGYSVSREKKERFSLILESASTNQTSMYLCASRRAWDKPTGELFFGEGSRLTVL.

The chain recombines TRBV5-1 with TRBJ1-3; TRBD1 aligns across 7 bases. The CDR3 sequence is 15 residues long. Germline lookup yields CDR1 SGHRS and CDR2 YFSETQ. Trimming removed 0 bases from V and 2 bases from J; junction bases left unmatched: 2. The DNA for the CDR3 is TGCGCCAGCAGCTTGGGCACAGGGGCTGGAAACACCATATATTTT. Translated, it gives CASSLGTGAGNTIYF.